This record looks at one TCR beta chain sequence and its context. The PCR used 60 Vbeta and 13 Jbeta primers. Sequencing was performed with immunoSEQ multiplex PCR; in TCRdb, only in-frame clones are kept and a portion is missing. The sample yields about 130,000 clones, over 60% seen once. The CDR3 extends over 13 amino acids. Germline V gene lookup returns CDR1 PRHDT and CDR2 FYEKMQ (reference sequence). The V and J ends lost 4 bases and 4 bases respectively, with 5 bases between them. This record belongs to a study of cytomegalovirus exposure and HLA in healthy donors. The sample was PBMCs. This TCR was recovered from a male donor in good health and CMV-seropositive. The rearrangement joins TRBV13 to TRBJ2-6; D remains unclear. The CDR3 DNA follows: TGTGCCAGCAGCTCCCGGGGGGCCAACGTCCTGACTTTC. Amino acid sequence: CASSSRGANVLTF.